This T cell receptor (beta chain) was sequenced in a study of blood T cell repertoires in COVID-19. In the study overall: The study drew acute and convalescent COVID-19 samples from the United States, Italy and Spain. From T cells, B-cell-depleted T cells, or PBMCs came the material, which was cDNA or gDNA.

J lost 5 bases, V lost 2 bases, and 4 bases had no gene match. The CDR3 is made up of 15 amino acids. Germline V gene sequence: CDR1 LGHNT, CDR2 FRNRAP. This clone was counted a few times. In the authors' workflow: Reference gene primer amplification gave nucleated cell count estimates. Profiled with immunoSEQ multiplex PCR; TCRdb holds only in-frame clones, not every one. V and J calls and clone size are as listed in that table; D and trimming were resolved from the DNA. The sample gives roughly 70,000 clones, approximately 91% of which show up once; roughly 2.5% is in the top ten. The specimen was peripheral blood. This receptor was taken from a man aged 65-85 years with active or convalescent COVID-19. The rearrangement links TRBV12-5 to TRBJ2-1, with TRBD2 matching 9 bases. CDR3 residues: CASGLSSGINNEQFF. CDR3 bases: TGTGCTAGTGGTTTGTCTAGCGGGATCAACAATGAGCAGTTCTTC.